This T cell receptor beta chain is drawn from a study of response to subunit inactivated influenza vaccine. V was cut by 4 bases and J by 4 bases, with 12 bases left in between. Germline loops: CDR1 SQVTM, CDR2 ANQGSEA. The CDR3 runs 13 residues. TCRdb independently ran MiXCR on the RT-PCR reads; one entry per CDR3 protein. The data contain about 170,000 distinct CDR3 sequences, 9.5% to 15% of them seen just once; the ten biggest clones take up 25% to 35%. These records were also assigned to another study, of T cells expressing NK-cell markers. That source notes: Beta-chain TCR cDNA was generated via 5'RACE template switching with UMIs. Repertoires of TCR beta were obtained from T cells sorted as CD3+CD56+NKG2C+, CD3+CD56+NKG2C- and CD3+CD56-NKG2C+.

This receptor was identified in a man between 45 and 60 years old who received an inactivated influenza vaccine. Specimen: CD8+ T cells sorted from PBMCs, collected 11 to 12 days after vaccination. V and J are TRBV29-1 and TRBJ2-3; D may be TRBD1 (6 bases). CDR3 DNA: TGCAGCGTTGGCCAACAGGGATCAGATACGCAGTATTTT. Protein sequence: CSVGQQGSDTQYF.